The 11 T cell receptor beta chains given below trace back to one sample, sequenced in a study of Graves' ophthalmopathy and Graves' hyperthyroidism. Amplification of TCR beta CDR3 regions used RNA transcripts. The first round was an RT-PCR with HTBI primers, and the second round was a multiplex PCR. TCRdb itself ran the multiplex PCR reads through MiXCR, one entry per CDR3 protein. The sample has approximately 150,000 distinct CDR3 sequences, 35% to 50% seen once; the top ten hold nearly 9%. Sequenced sample: peripheral blood. The origin of the receptors is a man aged 30 to 39 with Graves' ophthalmopathy.

This sequence joins TRBV6-2 or TRBV6-3 and TRBJ1-5; D gene ambiguous. V was pared by 3 bases and J by 2 bases, with 5 bases between. Germline assignment: CDR1 MNHEY and CDR2 SVGEGT. This CDR3 is built from 13 residues. CDR3 DNA: TGTGCCAGCAGTTATTCCCGCAATCAGCCCCAGCATTTT. Protein sequence: CASSYSRNQPQHF.

This clonotype was picked up a small number of times. The CDR3 loop is CASSLVSGTSVYEQYF. As DNA, the CDR3 is TGTGCCAGCAGCTTAGTCTCCGGGACTAGCGTGTACGAGCAGTACTTC. The J gene is TRBJ2-7, the V gene TRBV11-2; 10 positions agree with TRBD2. The CDR3 loop spans 16 amino acids. Trimming cost V 1 base and J 4 bases; bases outside gene matches: 7. CDR1 SGHAT and CDR2 FQNNGV come from the germline V gene.

The chain has TRBV29-1 and TRBJ1-1; no firm D call. Germline assignment: CDR1 SQVTM and CDR2 ANQGSEA. The CDR3 length is 12 residues. With 4 bases removed from V and 1 base from J, the gap between germline ends came to 7 bases. CDR3 region: CSVGGWNTEAFF. As DNA, the CDR3 is TGCAGCGTTGGGGGTTGGAACACTGAAGCTTTCTTT. The full variable domain, completed using reference TRBV29-1 and TRBJ1-1, is SAVISQKPSRDICQRGTSLTIQCQVDSQVTMMFWYRQQPGQSLTLIATANQGSEATYESGFVIDKFPISRPNLTFSTLTVSNMSPEDSSIYLCSVGGWNTEAFFGQGTRLTVV.

The table lists this clonotype with many counts. The chain links TRBV25-1 to TRBJ1-2; D is unresolved. Trimming shortened V by 3 bases and J by 3 bases, and 29 bases separated the two germline ends. Germline V gives CDR1 MGHDK, CDR2 SYGVNS. There are 20 residues in the CDR3. CDR3 sequence: CASSDITENFGQEDYYGYTF. CDR3 DNA: TGTGCCAGCAGTGATATTACCGAGAACTTTGGGCAGGAAGACTACTATGGCTACACCTTC.

This rearrangement joins TRBV6-5 to TRBJ2-5, with 9 bases identical to TRBD1. Germline CDR1 and CDR2: MNHEY and SVGAGI. Trimming at V came to 0 bases and at J to 4 bases, leaving 3 bases not matched to a gene. The CDR3 extends over 15 amino acids. In nucleotides, the CDR3 is TGTGCCAGCAGTTACTCGAGGGACAGGGTAGAGACCCAGTACTTC. It specifies CASSYSRDRVETQYF.

This clonotype was seen ten or more times. The V gene is TRBV28, the J gene TRBJ2-5; D is uncertain. The CDR3 totals 13 residues. Germline-derived CDR1 and CDR2 are MDHEN and SYDVKM. V gave up 3 bases and J gave up 7 bases, with 12 bases separating them. For the CDR3, the DNA is TGTGCCAGCAGTTTTCAATTACCCGGGACCCAGTACTTC. This sequence encodes CASSFQLPGTQYF.

The chain employs TRBV6-2 or TRBV6-3 and TRBJ1-2, with D perhaps TRBD1 (6 bases). The CDR3 sequence is 15 residues long. V was trimmed by 7 bases and J by 7 bases, leaving 22 bases between them. Germline assignment: CDR1 MNHEY and CDR2 SVGEGT. In DNA form, the CDR3 reads TGTGCCAGCACCGCCGGACAGACCCGTCGAGGTGGCTACACCTTC. Encoded protein: CASTAGQTRRGGYTF.

The V call is TRBV6-2 or TRBV6-3, the J call TRBJ1-2; D possibly corresponds to TRBD1 (6 bases). The CDR3 loop spans 18 amino acids. Per germline, CDR1 MNHEY and CDR2 SVGEGT. The V end was cut by 5 bases, the J end by 1 base, with 23 bases between. This CDR3 is CASSPGGGAWTFNYGYTF. Here the CDR3 DNA reads TGTGCCAGCAGTCCCGGCGGGGGCGCATGGACCTTTAACTATGGCTACACCTTC.

The DNA for the CDR3 is TGCAGTGCTAGATTGGCCGGGGAGCTGTTTTTT. This gives the protein CSARLAGELFF. This sequence joins TRBV20-1 and TRBJ2-2; no definite D call. CDR1 DFQATT and CDR2 SNEGSKA come from the germline V gene (reference sequence). The CDR3 is 11 residues long. V lost 2 bases, J lost 6 bases, and 4 bases lay in between.

This clonotype has ten or more counts. The chain joins TRBV12-3 or TRBV12-4 to TRBJ2-7; D gene uncertain. The CDR3 has 14 residues. V gave up 3 bases and J gave up 1 base, with 10 bases separating them. CDR3 nucleotide sequence: TGTGCCAGCAGTTTTGGCCCCTATTCCTACGAGCAGTACTTC. Protein product: CASSFGPYSYEQYF.

At least ten counts were recorded for this clonotype. V gene TRBV27 combines with J gene TRBJ2-5; D may be TRBD2 (6 bases). Deletions cut 2 bases from V and 2 bases from J, with 12 bases between. Germline values: CDR1 MNHEY, CDR2 SMNVEV (reference sequence). The CDR3 runs to 15 residues. The CDR3 protein is CASSLEGRFQETQYF. The CDR3 region has the DNA TGTGCCAGCAGTTTAGAAGGGAGGTTTCAAGAGACCCAGTACTTC.